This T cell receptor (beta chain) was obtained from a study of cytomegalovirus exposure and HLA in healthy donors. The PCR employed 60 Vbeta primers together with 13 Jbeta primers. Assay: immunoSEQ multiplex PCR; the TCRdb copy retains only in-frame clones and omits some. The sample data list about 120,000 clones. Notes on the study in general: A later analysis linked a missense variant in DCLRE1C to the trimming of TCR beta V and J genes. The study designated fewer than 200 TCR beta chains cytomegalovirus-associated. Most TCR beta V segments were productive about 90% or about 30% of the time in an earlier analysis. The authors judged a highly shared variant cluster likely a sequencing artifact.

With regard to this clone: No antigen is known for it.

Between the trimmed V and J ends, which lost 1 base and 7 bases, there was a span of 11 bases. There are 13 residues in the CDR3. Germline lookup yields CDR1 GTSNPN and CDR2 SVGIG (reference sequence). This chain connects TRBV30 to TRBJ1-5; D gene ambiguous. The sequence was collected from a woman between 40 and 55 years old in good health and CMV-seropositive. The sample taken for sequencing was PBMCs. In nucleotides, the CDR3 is TGTGCCTGGAGTGGACAAATCAACCAGCCCCAGCATTTT. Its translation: CAWSGQINQPQHF.